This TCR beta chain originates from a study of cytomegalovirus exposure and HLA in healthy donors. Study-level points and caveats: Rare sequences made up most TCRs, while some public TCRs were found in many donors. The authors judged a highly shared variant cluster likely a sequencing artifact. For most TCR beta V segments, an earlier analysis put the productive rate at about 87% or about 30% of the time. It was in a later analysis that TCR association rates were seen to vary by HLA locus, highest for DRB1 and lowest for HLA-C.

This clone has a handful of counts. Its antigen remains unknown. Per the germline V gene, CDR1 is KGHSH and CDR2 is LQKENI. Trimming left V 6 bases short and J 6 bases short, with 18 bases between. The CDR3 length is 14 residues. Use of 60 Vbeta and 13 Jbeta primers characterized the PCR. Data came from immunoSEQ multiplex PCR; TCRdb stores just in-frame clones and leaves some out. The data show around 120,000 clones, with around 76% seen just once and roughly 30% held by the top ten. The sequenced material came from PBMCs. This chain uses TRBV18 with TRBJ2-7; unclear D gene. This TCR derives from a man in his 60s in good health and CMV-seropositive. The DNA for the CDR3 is TGTGCCAGCTCCAAACCGGGTGCATTGGGCGAGCAGTACTTC. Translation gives CASSKPGALGEQYF.